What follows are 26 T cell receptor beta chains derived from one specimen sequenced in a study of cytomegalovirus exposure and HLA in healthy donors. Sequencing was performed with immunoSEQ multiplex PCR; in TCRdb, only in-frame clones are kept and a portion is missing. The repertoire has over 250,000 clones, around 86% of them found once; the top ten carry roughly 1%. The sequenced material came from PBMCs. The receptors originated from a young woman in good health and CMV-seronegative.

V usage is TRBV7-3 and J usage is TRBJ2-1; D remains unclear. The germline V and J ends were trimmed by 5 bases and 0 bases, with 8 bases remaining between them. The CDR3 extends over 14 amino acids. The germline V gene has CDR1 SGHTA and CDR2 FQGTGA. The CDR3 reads CASSPGVSYNEQFF. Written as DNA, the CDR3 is TGTGCCAGCAGCCCCGGAGTCTCCTACAATGAGCAGTTCTTC.

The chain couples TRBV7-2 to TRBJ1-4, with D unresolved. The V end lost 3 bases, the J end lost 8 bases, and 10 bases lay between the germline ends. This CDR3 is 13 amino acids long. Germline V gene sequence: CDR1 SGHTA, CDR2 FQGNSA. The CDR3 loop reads CASSFYAREKLFF. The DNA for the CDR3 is TGTGCCAGCAGCTTCTACGCCAGGGAAAAACTGTTTTTT.

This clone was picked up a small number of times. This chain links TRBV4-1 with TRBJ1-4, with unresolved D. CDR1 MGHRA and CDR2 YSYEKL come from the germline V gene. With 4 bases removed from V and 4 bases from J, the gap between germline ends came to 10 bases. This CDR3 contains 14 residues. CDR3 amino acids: CASSRTRLNEKLFF. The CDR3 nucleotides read TGCGCCAGCAGCCGGACTAGGCTTAATGAAAAACTGTTTTTT.

The CDR3 reads CASTGLADTGELFF. The CDR3 DNA sequence: TGCGCCAGCACGGGACTAGCGGACACCGGGGAGCTGTTTTTT. The V and J genes are TRBV10-1 and TRBJ2-2; 11 bases map to TRBD2. CDR1 and CDR2 from the germline V gene are WNHNN and SYGVQD (reference sequence). There are 14 residues in the CDR3. V lost 7 bases to trimming and J lost 3 bases; unmatched junction nucleotides: 1.

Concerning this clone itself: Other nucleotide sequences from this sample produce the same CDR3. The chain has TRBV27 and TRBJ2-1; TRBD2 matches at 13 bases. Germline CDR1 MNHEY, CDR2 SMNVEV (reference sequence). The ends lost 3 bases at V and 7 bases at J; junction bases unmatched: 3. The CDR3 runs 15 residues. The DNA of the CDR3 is TGTGCCAGCAGTTTCGGGACTAGCGGGACGAATGAGCAGTTCTTC. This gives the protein CASSFGTSGTNEQFF.

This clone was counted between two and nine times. In DNA, the CDR3 is TGTGCCAGCAGCTTAGTAGCCCGACCGAACACCGGGGAGCTGTTTTTT. It codes for CASSLVARPNTGELFF. This sequence joins TRBV7-2 and TRBJ2-2, with D hard to call. The CDR3 spans 16 residues. CDR1 and CDR2 (germline): SGHTA, FQGNSA. Trimming stripped 1 base from V and 0 bases from J, with 9 bases between. The variable domain in full, completed from reference TRBV7-2 and TRBJ2-2, reads GAGVSQSPSNKVTEKGKDVELRCDPISGHTALYWYRQSLGQGLEFLIYFQGNSAPDKSGLPSDRFSAERTGGSVSTLTIQRTQQEDSAVYLCASSLVARPNTGELFFGEGSRLTVL.

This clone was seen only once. The CDR3 DNA follows: TGTGCCAGCAGTTACGAGACATTTGCCTACAATGAGCAGTTCTTC. It translates to CASSYETFAYNEQFF. V and J are TRBV6-5 and TRBJ2-1; D is uncertain. V gave up 2 bases and J gave up 2 bases, with 10 bases separating them. Germline CDR1 is MNHEY and CDR2 is SVGAGI. This CDR3 region has 15 residues.

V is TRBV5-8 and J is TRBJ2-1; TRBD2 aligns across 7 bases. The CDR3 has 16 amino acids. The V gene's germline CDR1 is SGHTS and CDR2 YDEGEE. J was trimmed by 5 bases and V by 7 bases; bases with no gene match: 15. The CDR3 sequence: CASRLAVLRPNNEQFF. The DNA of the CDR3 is TGTGCCAGCCGGCTAGCGGTCCTAAGACCAAACAATGAGCAGTTCTTC.

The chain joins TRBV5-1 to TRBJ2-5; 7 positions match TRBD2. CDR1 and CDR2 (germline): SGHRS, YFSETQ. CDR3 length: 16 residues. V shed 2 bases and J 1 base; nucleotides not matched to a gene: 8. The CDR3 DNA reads TGCGCCAGCAGCTTAAGTACGGGAGGCATCCAAGAGACCCAGTACTTC. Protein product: CASSLSTGGIQETQYF.

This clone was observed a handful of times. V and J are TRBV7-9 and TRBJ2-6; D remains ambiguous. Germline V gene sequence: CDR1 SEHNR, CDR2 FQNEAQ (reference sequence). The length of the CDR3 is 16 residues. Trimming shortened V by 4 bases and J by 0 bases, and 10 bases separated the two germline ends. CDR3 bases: TGTGCCAGCAGCTCCGGAAGGAGCTCTGGGGCCAACGTCCTGACTTTC. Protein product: CASSSGRSSGANVLTF. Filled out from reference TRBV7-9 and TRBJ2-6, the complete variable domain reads DTGVSQNPRHKITKRGQNVTFRCDPISEHNRLYWYRQTLGQGPEFLTYFQNEAQLEKSRLLSDRFSAERPKGSFSTLEIQRTEQGDSAMYLCASSSGRSSGANVLTFGAGSRLTVL.

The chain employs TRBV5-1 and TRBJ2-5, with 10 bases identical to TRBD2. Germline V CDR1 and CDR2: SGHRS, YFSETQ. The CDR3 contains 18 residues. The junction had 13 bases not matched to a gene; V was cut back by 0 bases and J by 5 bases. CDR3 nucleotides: TGCGCCAGCAGCTTGGCGAGGGCTAGCGGGAGTCGGGGTGAGACCCAGTACTTC. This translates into CASSLARASGSRGETQYF.

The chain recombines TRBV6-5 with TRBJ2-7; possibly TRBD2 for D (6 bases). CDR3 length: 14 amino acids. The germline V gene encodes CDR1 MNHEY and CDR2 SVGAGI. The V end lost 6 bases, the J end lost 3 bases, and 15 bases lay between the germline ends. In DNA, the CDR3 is TGTGCCAGCAGACGCGGACTACCCCGCTACGAGCAGTACTTC. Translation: CASRRGLPRYEQYF.

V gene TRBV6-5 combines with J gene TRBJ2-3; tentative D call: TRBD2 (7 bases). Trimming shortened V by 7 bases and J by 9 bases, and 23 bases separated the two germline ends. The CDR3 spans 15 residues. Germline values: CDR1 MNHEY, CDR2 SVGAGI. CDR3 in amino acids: CASIPVGGARGTQYF. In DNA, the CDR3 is TGTGCCAGCATCCCAGTGGGGGGGGCGCGCGGGACGCAGTATTTT.

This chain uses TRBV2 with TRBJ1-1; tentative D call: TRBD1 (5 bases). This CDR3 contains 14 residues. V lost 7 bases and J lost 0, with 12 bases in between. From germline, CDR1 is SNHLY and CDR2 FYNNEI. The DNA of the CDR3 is TGTGCCAGCATGTTGCGGGGGATGAACACTGAAGCTTTCTTT. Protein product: CASMLRGMNTEAFF.

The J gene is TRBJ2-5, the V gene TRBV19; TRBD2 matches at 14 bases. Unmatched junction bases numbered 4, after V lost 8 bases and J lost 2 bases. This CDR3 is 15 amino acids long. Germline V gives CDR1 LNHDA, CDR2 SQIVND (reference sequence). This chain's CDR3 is CASSGTSGGQETQYF. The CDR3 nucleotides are TGTGCCAGTTCTGGGACTAGCGGGGGTCAAGAGACCCAGTACTTC. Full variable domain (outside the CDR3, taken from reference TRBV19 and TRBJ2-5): DGGITQSPKYLFRKEGQNVTLSCEQNLNHDAMYWYRQDPGQGLRLIYYSQIVNDFQKGDIAEGYSVSREKKESFPLTVTSAQKNPTAFYLCASSGTSGGQETQYFGPGTRLLVL.

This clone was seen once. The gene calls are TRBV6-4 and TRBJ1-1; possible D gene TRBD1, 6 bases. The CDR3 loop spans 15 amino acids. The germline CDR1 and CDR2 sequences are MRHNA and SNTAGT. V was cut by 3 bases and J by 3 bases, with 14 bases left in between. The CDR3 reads CASSEQGRIDTEAFF. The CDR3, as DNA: TGTGCCAGCAGTGAGCAGGGGCGGATTGACACTGAAGCTTTCTTT.

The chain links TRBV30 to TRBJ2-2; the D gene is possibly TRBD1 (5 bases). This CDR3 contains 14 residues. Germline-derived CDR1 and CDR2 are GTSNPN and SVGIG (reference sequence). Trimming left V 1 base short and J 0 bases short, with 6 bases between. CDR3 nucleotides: TGTGCCTGGAGTGCAGGGTCGAACACCGGGGAGCTGTTTTTT. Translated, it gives CAWSAGSNTGELFF.

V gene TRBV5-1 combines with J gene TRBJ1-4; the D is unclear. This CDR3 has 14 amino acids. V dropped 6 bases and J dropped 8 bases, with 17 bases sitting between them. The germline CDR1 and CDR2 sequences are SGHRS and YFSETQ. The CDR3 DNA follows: TGCGCCAGCAAGGTAGTGGCTAGTGAAGAAAAACTGTTTTTT. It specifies CASKVVASEEKLFF.

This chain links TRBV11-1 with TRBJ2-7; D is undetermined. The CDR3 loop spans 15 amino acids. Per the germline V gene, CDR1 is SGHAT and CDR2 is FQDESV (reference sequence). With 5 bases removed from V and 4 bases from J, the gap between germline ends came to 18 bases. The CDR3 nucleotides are TGTGCCAGCAGCGCCTTCCAGAGGAAAGGTTACGAGCAGTACTTC. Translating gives CASSAFQRKGYEQYF.

Here the CDR3 DNA reads TGCGCCAGCAGCCAAGAGGACAGGGAAGTTTACGAGCAGTACTTC. Translating gives CASSQEDREVYEQYF. The chain uses TRBV4-3 and TRBJ2-7; 8 bases map to TRBD1. The length of the CDR3 is 15 residues. The trim removed 0 bases at V and 4 bases at J, leaving 5 bases unmatched. The germline CDR1 and CDR2 sequences are LGHNA and YSLEER.

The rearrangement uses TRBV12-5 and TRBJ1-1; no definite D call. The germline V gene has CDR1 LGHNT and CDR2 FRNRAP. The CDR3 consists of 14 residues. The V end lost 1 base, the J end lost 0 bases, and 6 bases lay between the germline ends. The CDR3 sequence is CASGLDGVNTEAFF. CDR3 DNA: TGTGCTAGTGGTTTGGACGGGGTGAACACTGAAGCTTTCTTT.

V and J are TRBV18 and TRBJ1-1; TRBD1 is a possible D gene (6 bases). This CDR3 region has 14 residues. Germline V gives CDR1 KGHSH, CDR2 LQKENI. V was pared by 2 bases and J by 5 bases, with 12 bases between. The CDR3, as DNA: TGTGCCAGCTCACCATCAGGGGTTGGGACTGAAGCTTTCTTT. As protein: CASSPSGVGTEAFF. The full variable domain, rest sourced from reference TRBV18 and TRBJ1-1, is NAGVMQNPRHLVRRRGQEARLRCSPMKGHSHVYWYRQLPEEGLKFMVYLQKENIIDESGMPKERFSAEFPKEGPSILRIQQVVRGDSAAYFCASSPSGVGTEAFFGQGTRLTVV.

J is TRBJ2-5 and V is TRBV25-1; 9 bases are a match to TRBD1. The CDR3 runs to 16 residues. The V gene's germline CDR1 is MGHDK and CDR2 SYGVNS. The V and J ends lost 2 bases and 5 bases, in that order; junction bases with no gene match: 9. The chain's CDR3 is CASSEGTGRVGETQYF. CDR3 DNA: TGTGCCAGCAGTGAAGGGACAGGGCGAGTAGGGGAGACCCAGTACTTC.

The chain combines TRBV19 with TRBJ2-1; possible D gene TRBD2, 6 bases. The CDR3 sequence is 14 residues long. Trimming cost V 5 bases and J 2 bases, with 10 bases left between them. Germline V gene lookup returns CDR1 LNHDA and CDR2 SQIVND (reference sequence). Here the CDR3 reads CASSGSGPYNEQFF. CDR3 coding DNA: TGTGCCAGTAGTGGTAGCGGACCCTACAATGAGCAGTTCTTC.

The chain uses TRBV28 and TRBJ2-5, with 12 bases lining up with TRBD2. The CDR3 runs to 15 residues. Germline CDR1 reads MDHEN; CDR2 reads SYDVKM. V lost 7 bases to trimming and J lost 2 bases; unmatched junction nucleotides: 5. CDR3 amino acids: CASTIGTSGQETQYF. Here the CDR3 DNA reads TGTGCCAGCACGATCGGGACTAGCGGGCAAGAGACCCAGTACTTC.

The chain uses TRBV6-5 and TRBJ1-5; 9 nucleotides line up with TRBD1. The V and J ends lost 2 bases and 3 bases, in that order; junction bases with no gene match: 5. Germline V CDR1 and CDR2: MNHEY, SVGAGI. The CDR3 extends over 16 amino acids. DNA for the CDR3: TGTGCCAGCAGTTACGAGGGGACAGGGCTCAATCAGCCCCAGCATTTT. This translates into CASSYEGTGLNQPQHF.